The rows below give T cell receptor beta chains drawn from one sample of a study of cytomegalovirus exposure and HLA in healthy donors. Produced via immunoSEQ multiplex PCR; TCRdb's table is partial and in-frame only. The repertoire includes about 200,000 clones, roughly 90% of them detected once, and less than 0.4% sits in the top ten. What was sequenced was PBMCs. Receptors originate from a woman aged 30 to 39 in good health and CMV-seronegative. The CDR3 runs from the conserved cysteine through the conserved F or W. The order of the fields is V gene, clone size, J gene, D gene, CDR3 length, CDR3 DNA, CDR3 protein. The D gene is left open where the match is weak. Clone sizes are given selectively: once, few, many, or a class where the clone is expanded.

V: TRBV29-1
size: -
J: TRBJ1-4
D: -
length: 12
DNA: TGCAGCTCTCTCGGGACAAAGGAAAAACTGTTTTTT
CDR3: CSSLGTKEKLFF

V: TRBV27
size: -
J: TRBJ2-1
D: TRBD2
length: 19
DNA: TGTGCCAGCAAAAGGTGGGGACTAGCGGGAGGGCCCCTCTACAATGAGCAGTTCTTC
CDR3: CASKRWGLAGGPLYNEQFF

V: TRBV9
size: -
J: TRBJ1-2
D: TRBD1
length: 14
DNA: TGTGCCAGCAGCCCGCGGACAGGGGGCGTTGGCTACACCTTC
CDR3: CASSPRTGGVGYTF

V: TRBV28
size: -
J: TRBJ1-1
D: -
length: 16
DNA: TGTGCCAGCAGTGAATACACAGGCATTCGGTACACTGAAGCTTTCTTT
CDR3: CASSEYTGIRYTEAFF

V: TRBV28
size: -
J: TRBJ2-7
D: TRBD2
length: 17
DNA: TGTGCCAGCAGTTTTCGGTCGGCGCGGGGGGGTTCCTACGAGCAGTACTTC
CDR3: CASSFRSARGGSYEQYF

V: TRBV18
size: -
J: TRBJ1-1
D: TRBD1
length: 15
DNA: TGTGCCAGCTCACCACAGGACAGGTCTGAGACTGAAGCTTTCTTT
CDR3: CASSPQDRSETEAFF

V: TRBV6-1
size: -
J: TRBJ2-2
D: -
length: 13
DNA: TGTGCCAGCCTGGAGGGGAACACCGGGGAGCTGTTTTTT
CDR3: CASLEGNTGELFF

V: TRBV6-5
size: -
J: TRBJ2-5
D: -
length: 14
DNA: TGTGCCAGCAGTTACTCGAGAACCCTTGGGACCCAGTACTTC
CDR3: CASSYSRTLGTQYF

V: TRBV7-3
size: once
J: TRBJ2-1
D: TRBD2
length: 13
DNA: TGTGCCAGCAGCTTCGCGGGAGGGAATGAGCAGTTCTTC
CDR3: CASSFAGGNEQFF

V: TRBV5-5
size: -
J: TRBJ1-1
D: -
length: 13
DNA: TGTGCCAGCAGCTCTACAGGGAGAACTGAAGCTTTCTTT
CDR3: CASSSTGRTEAFF

V: TRBV5-4
size: -
J: TRBJ2-2
D: -
length: 14
DNA: TGTGCCAGCAGCTCTACAGCGAACACCGGGGAGCTGTTTTTT
CDR3: CASSSTANTGELFF

V: TRBV7-2
size: -
J: TRBJ2-7
D: -
length: 12
DNA: TGTGCCAGCAGCTTAGGCTCGGACGAGCAGTACTTC
CDR3: CASSLGSDEQYF

V: TRBV5-4
size: -
J: TRBJ1-6
D: -
length: 14
DNA: TGTGCCAGCAGACAGGACATTCCGATTTCACCCCTCCACTTT
CDR3: CASRQDIPISPLHF

V: TRBV2
size: once
J: TRBJ2-7
D: -
length: 15
DNA: TGTGCCAGCAGTGAAACTGGCAGGGGAGATTACGGGCAGTACTTC
CDR3: CASSETGRGDYGQYF

V: TRBV9
size: few
J: TRBJ2-1
D: TRBD2
length: 16
DNA: TGTGCCAGCATAGGGGGCGGGGGGGCCTGTCACAATGAGCAGTTCTTC
CDR3: CASIGGGGACHNEQFF

V: TRBV5-4
size: -
J: TRBJ2-3
D: TRBD2
length: 15
DNA: TGTGCCAGCAGCTTACTAGCGGGGGTGACAGATACGCAGTATTTT
CDR3: CASSLLAGVTDTQYF

V: TRBV11-2
size: -
J: TRBJ2-7
D: -
length: 16
DNA: TGTGCCAGCAGCTTTAGAATCGGTCAGGTTATCGACGAGCAGTACTTC
CDR3: CASSFRIGQVIDEQYF

V: TRBV9
size: -
J: TRBJ2-1
D: TRBD2
length: 17
DNA: TGTGCCAGCAGCGTAGGGGTAGCGGGGGGCCCTTACAATGAGCAGTTCTTC
CDR3: CASSVGVAGGPYNEQFF

V: TRBV19
size: -
J: TRBJ1-5
D: TRBD1
length: 15
DNA: TGTGCCAGTAGTCAGACAGGGGGCGCCGGTCAGCCCCAGCATTTT
CDR3: CASSQTGGAGQPQHF

V: TRBV6-1
size: -
J: TRBJ2-5
D: TRBD1
length: 15
DNA: TGTGCCAGCAGGGGACAGGGGGTCGGCGCGGAGACCCAGTACTTC
CDR3: CASRGQGVGAETQYF

V: TRBV13
size: -
J: TRBJ1-1
D: TRBD1
length: 14
DNA: TGTGCCAGCAGAAAGTCAGGGGGGAACACTGAAGCTTTCTTT
CDR3: CASRKSGGNTEAFF

V: TRBV7-7
size: -
J: TRBJ2-5
D: TRBD2
length: 14
DNA: TGTGCTAGCAGCTTAGCGGGAGCGGGGGAGACCCAGTACTTC
CDR3: CASSLAGAGETQYF

V: TRBV28
size: -
J: TRBJ1-4
D: TRBD1
length: 15
DNA: TGTGCCAGCAGTTCAGACAGGGCCTTTAATGAAAAACTGTTTTTT
CDR3: CASSSDRAFNEKLFF

V: TRBV19
size: once
J: TRBJ2-1
D: TRBD2
length: 16
DNA: TGTGCCAGTAGGAGGACTAGCGGGGGACGATACAATGAGCAGTTCTTC
CDR3: CASRRTSGGRYNEQFF

V: TRBV25-1
size: once
J: TRBJ2-5
D: -
length: 12
DNA: TGTGCCAGCACCAAATCACAAGAGACCCAGTACTTC
CDR3: CASTKSQETQYF

V: TRBV2
size: -
J: TRBJ2-7
D: TRBD1
length: 14
DNA: TGTGCCAGCAGTGAAGGGACAGGGCGGTTCGAGCAGTACTTC
CDR3: CASSEGTGRFEQYF

V: TRBV5-6
size: -
J: TRBJ1-2
D: TRBD1
length: 13
DNA: TGTGCCAGCAGCTCCCAGGGGGCATACGGCTACACCTTC
CDR3: CASSSQGAYGYTF

V: TRBV6-7
size: few
J: TRBJ1-5
D: -
length: 16
DNA: TGTGCCAGCAGTTATGGGGGGTTTTTGCAAAATCAGCCCCAGCATTTT
CDR3: CASSYGGFLQNQPQHF